This entry lists 31 T cell receptor beta chains sequenced from one sample in a study of cytomegalovirus exposure and HLA in healthy donors. Clones were sequenced by immunoSEQ multiplex PCR, and TCRdb holds only the in-frame ones, with some missing. This sample has some 260,000 clones, with 90% found just once. The sample was PBMCs. These receptors were taken from a woman aged 25 to 39 in good health and CMV-seronegative.

About this clone itself: The junction does not match germline at one end; this may be a read error. The rearrangement links TRBV30 to TRBJ2-6, with D unresolved. The CDR3 covers 13 residues. Germline CDR1 and CDR2: GTSNPN and SVGIG (reference sequence). The CDR3 DNA is TGTGCCTGGAGTAACTCTGCGGCCAACGTCCTGACTTTC. Protein sequence: CAWSNSAANVLTF. The complete variable domain, with remaining parts taken from reference TRBV30 and TRBJ2-6, reads SQTIHQWPATLVQPVGSPLSLECTVEGTSNPNLYWYRQAAGRGLQLLFYSVGIGQISSEVPQNLSASRPQDRQFILSSKKLLLSDSGFYLCAWSNSAANVLTFGAGSRLTVL.

The chain couples TRBV5-6 to TRBJ2-7; perhaps TRBD2 as D (7 bases). Between the trimmed V and J ends, which lost 3 bases and 4 bases, there was a span of 23 bases. CDR3 length: 17 residues. CDR1 and CDR2 (germline): SGHDT, YYEEEE. CDR3 DNA sequence: TGTGCCAGCAGCTCTCCGGGGGGCGGGAGAAAAAGGTACGAGCAGTACTTC. It encodes CASSSPGGGRKRYEQYF.

This clone has ten or more counts. The chain joins TRBV15 to TRBJ1-1; the D is unclear. Germline-derived CDR1 and CDR2 are LNHNV and YYDKDF (reference sequence). This CDR3 has 15 amino acids. Trimming shortened V by 1 base and J by 2 bases, and 11 bases separated the two germline ends. The CDR3 coding sequence is TGTGCCACCAGCAGAGGGAGGCCCATCAACACTGAAGCTTTCTTT. Translation gives CATSRGRPINTEAFF.

The V call is TRBV6-4, the J call TRBJ2-7; 7 bases agree with TRBD1. Trimming at V came to 2 bases and at J to 6 bases, leaving 7 bases not matched to a gene. This CDR3 is 14 amino acids long. CDR1 is MRHNA and CDR2 is SNTAGT in the germline V gene. The CDR3 DNA is TGTGCCAGCAGTGACCCAGGGACAGCTAGCGAGCAGTACTTC. Amino acid sequence: CASSDPGTASEQYF.

The chain links TRBV6-5 to TRBJ2-7; the match to TRBD2 covers 11 bases. The CDR3 extends over 15 amino acids. Trimming cost V 8 bases and J 6 bases; bases outside gene matches: 12. Germline V gene data show CDR1 as MNHEY and CDR2 as SVGAGI. The CDR3 region is CASGNIAGGLGEQYF. The DNA for the CDR3 is TGTGCCAGCGGGAATATAGCGGGAGGGCTTGGCGAGCAGTACTTC.

This rearrangement joins TRBV11-3 to TRBJ1-2; 8 bases are a match to TRBD1. CDR1 SGHNT and CDR2 YENEEA come from the germline V gene. This CDR3 contains 13 residues. V dropped 2 bases and J dropped 5; count of bases not matched to a gene: 1. The CDR3 here is CASSLRTGYGYTF. The CDR3 nucleotides are TGTGCCAGCAGCTTAAGGACAGGGTATGGCTACACCTTC. Drawing the rest from reference TRBV11-3 and TRBJ1-2, the complete variable domain is EAGVVQSPRYKIIEKKQPVAFWCNPISGHNTLYWYLQNLGQGPELLIRYENEEAVDDSQLPKDRFSAERLKGVDSTLKIQPAELGDSAVYLCASSLRTGYGYTFGSGTRLTVV.

The V and J genes are TRBV4-3 and TRBJ2-6, with 7 nucleotides matching TRBD2. CDR3 length: 17 residues. Germline V gives CDR1 LGHNA, CDR2 YSLEER. Losses at the gene ends were 0 bases for V and 0 bases for J; bases not matched to a gene: 2. CDR3 sequence: CASSQDLAVSGANVLTF. The CDR3 coding sequence is TGCGCCAGCAGCCAAGATCTAGCGGTCTCTGGGGCCAACGTCCTGACTTTC.

The J gene is TRBJ2-7, the V gene TRBV9, with D possibly TRBD2 on 6 matching bases. V was shortened by 0 bases and J by 3 bases, with 13 bases between the two germline ends. Germline CDR1 SGDLS, CDR2 YYNGEE. The CDR3 runs to 15 residues. The CDR3 loop reads CASSVGNVAVYEQYF. As DNA, the CDR3 is TGTGCCAGCAGCGTAGGAAATGTAGCGGTCTACGAGCAGTACTTC. Together with reference TRBV9 and TRBJ2-7, the CDR3 gives the full variable domain: DSGVTQTPKHLITATGQRVTLRCSPRSGDLSVYWYQQSLDQGLQFLIQYYNGEERAKGNILERFSAQQFPDLHSELNLSSLELGDSALYFCASSVGNVAVYEQYFGPGTRLTVT.

This chain connects TRBV10-3 to TRBJ2-3, with D perhaps TRBD1 (7 bases). V was pared by 0 bases and J by 5 bases, with 18 bases between. The CDR3 runs 17 residues. The V gene's germline CDR1 is ENHRY and CDR2 SYGVKD. CDR3 in DNA: TGTGCCATCAGTGAGTCGATCGGAGGGGGCCGGATAGATACGCAGTATTTT. Its translation: CAISESIGGGRIDTQYF.

Comment on this clone: The sample carries other DNA sequences with the same CDR3. The chain links TRBV27 to TRBJ2-5, with D perhaps assigned TRBD1 or TRBD2 (5 bases each). The CDR3 spans 13 residues. The germline gives CDR1 MNHEY, CDR2 SMNVEV (reference sequence). V lost 2 bases and J 5 bases, leaving 9 bases between the germline ends. In DNA, the CDR3 is TGTGCCAGCAGTTTACAGGGACGGGAGACCCAGTACTTC. Translation: CASSLQGRETQYF.

The rearrangement uses TRBV7-9 and TRBJ2-7, with 9 bases matching TRBD1. The junction had 17 bases not matched to a gene; V was cut back by 4 bases and J by 4 bases. This CDR3 has 18 amino acids. Germline values: CDR1 SEHNR, CDR2 FQNEAQ (reference sequence). CDR3 loop: CASSSAPGQGREEYEQYF. DNA for the CDR3: TGTGCCAGCAGCTCCGCACCGGGACAGGGAAGAGAGGAATACGAGCAGTACTTC.

This sequence joins TRBV27 and TRBJ2-7, with a tentative D call TRBD1 (6 bases). The V and J ends lost 5 bases and 3 bases respectively, with 14 bases between them. There are 14 residues in the CDR3. The germline V gene has CDR1 MNHEY and CDR2 SMNVEV (reference sequence). CDR3 sequence: CASSPQGPGYEQYF. The CDR3 nucleotides are TGTGCCAGCAGTCCACAGGGACCTGGCTACGAGCAGTACTTC.

This chain connects TRBV30 to TRBJ2-2, with a possible D match to TRBD1 (5 bases). V lost 4 bases and J 4 bases, leaving 10 bases between the germline ends. Germline V gene lookup returns CDR1 GTSNPN and CDR2 SVGIG (reference sequence). The CDR3 is 13 residues long. The DNA of the CDR3 is TGTGCCTGGACCAAGGGGCGCACCGGGGAGCTGTTTTTT. Translating it yields CAWTKGRTGELFF.

This chain uses TRBV9 with TRBJ2-1, with 7 nucleotides matching TRBD2. The CDR3 is 14 amino acids. The V gene end was trimmed by 1 base and the J gene end by 6 bases; junction bases not matched to a gene: 4. Per germline, CDR1 SGDLS and CDR2 YYNGEE. This chain's CDR3 is CASSVISGTNEQFF. CDR3 bases: TGTGCCAGCAGCGTAATCAGCGGGACCAATGAGCAGTTCTTC. Using reference TRBV9 and TRBJ2-1 for the parts outside the CDR3, the full variable domain is DSGVTQTPKHLITATGQRVTLRCSPRSGDLSVYWYQQSLDQGLQFLIQYYNGEERAKGNILERFSAQQFPDLHSELNLSSLELGDSALYFCASSVISGTNEQFFGPGTRLTVL.

V gene TRBV4-2 combines with J gene TRBJ2-1, with 8 bases aligning to TRBD2. The germline gives CDR1 LGHNA, CDR2 YNFKEQ. The CDR3 runs 16 residues. V was pared by 0 bases and J by 7 bases, with 8 bases of the junction left unmatched. The CDR3 loop is CASSQDLGLVSNEQFF. CDR3 nucleotides: TGTGCCAGCAGCCAAGATTTGGGACTAGTAAGTAATGAGCAGTTCTTC.

This chain uses TRBV2 with TRBJ1-5; 8 positions agree with TRBD1. From germline, CDR1 is SNHLY and CDR2 FYNNEI. CDR3 length: 13 amino acids. V gave up 6 bases and J gave up 7 bases; unmatched junction bases: 5. The CDR3 spells CASRTGGGQPQHF. CDR3 nucleotides: TGTGCCAGCAGAACAGGGGGAGGACAGCCCCAGCATTTT.

The chain has TRBV6-7 and TRBJ2-5; TRBD2 matches at 7 bases. TRBV6-7 is labeled an ORF, and its function is uncertain. The CDR3 length is 16 residues. The V segment lost 0 bases and the J segment 5 bases; nucleotides outside the gene matches: 9. CDR3 in DNA: TGTGCCAGCAGTTACTCGGGCCGGGAGGTCCGTGAGACCCAGTACTTC. Translated: CASSYSGREVRETQYF.

This sequence joins TRBV6-6 and TRBJ2-1; TRBD1 might be the D (5 bases). In germline, CDR1 is MNHNY, CDR2 SVGAGI (reference sequence). Trimming took off 8 bases at V and 4 bases at J, with 15 bases between the two ends. The CDR3 consists of 14 residues. CDR3 amino acids: CASVDSSRYNEQFF. DNA of the CDR3: TGTGCCAGCGTAGACAGCTCCCGTTACAATGAGCAGTTCTTC.

The CDR3 bases are TGTGCCAGCAGTTTAGGAATACAGGGGTTGGGGGGGGCCAACGTCCTGACTTTC. Amino acid sequence: CASSLGIQGLGGANVLTF. The V and J genes are TRBV27 and TRBJ2-6; 7 positions agree with TRBD1. Per germline, CDR1 MNHEY and CDR2 SMNVEV (reference sequence). The trim removed 2 bases at V and 4 bases at J, leaving 11 bases unmatched. The CDR3 is 18 residues long.

The rearrangement links TRBV9 to TRBJ2-3; 8 bases align to TRBD1. The CDR3 consists of 15 residues. The V segment lost 1 base and the J segment 2 bases; nucleotides outside the gene matches: 3. Germline values: CDR1 SGDLS, CDR2 YYNGEE. The DNA for the CDR3 is TGTGCCAGCAGCGTACAGGGGGCGAACACAGATACGCAGTATTTT. It codes for CASSVQGANTDTQYF.

The rearrangement uses TRBV7-2 and TRBJ2-2; 8 bases match TRBD2. The CDR3 is 15 amino acids. CDR1 and CDR2 (germline): SGHTA, FQGNSA. Losses at the gene ends were 5 bases for V and 5 bases for J; bases not matched to a gene: 7. CDR3 nucleotide sequence: TGTGCCAGCAGCGAGTCGGGAGGGAGTACCGGGGAGCTGTTTTTT. Its protein product is CASSESGGSTGELFF.

V gene TRBV5-1 combines with J gene TRBJ2-7, with D tentatively TRBD1 (6 bases). In germline, CDR1 is SGHRS, CDR2 YFSETQ. This CDR3 spans 13 amino acids. Trimming took 4 bases from V and 6 from J, leaving 14 bases between them. In DNA form, the CDR3 reads TGCGCCAGCAGCGGGGGCGGTTTTGGCGAGCAGTACTTC. This translates into CASSGGGFGEQYF.

This chain connects TRBV19 to TRBJ2-5; possibly TRBD1 or TRBD2 for D (5 bases each). Germline loops: CDR1 LNHDA, CDR2 SQIVND (reference sequence). This CDR3 has 16 residues. Between the trimmed V and J ends, which lost 1 base and 4 bases, there was a span of 16 bases. CDR3 in amino acids: CASSIVRDPHGETQYF. The CDR3 coding sequence is TGTGCCAGTAGTATAGTCCGGGACCCACACGGAGAGACCCAGTACTTC.

This clone was seen only a few times. This rearrangement joins TRBV7-9 to TRBJ1-1; D uncertain. V dropped 6 bases and J dropped 0 bases, with 5 bases sitting between them. The CDR3 contains 12 residues. Germline V gene data show CDR1 as SEHNR and CDR2 as FQNEAQ (reference sequence). The CDR3 DNA is TGTGCCAGCAGGGCGGTGAACACTGAAGCTTTCTTT. It yields the protein CASRAVNTEAFF.

The J gene is TRBJ2-5, the V gene TRBV11-3; 8 positions agree with TRBD1. Germline trimming cut 8 bases from V and 5 bases from J; bases unmatched to any gene: 7. CDR3 length: 13 amino acids. Germline V gene lookup returns CDR1 SGHNT and CDR2 YENEEA. The CDR3 DNA follows: TGTGCCAGCGAGGACAGGGACGAGGAGACCCAGTACTTC. It is translated as CASEDRDEETQYF.

The rearrangement uses TRBV5-1 and TRBJ2-3; D unclear. This CDR3 is built from 17 residues. Deletions cut 0 bases from V and 2 bases from J, with 16 bases between. Germline V gene data show CDR1 as SGHRS and CDR2 as YFSETQ. In DNA form, the CDR3 reads TGCGCCAGCAGCTTGGGCGAGCTCTCTGGTTACACAGATACGCAGTATTTT. It codes for CASSLGELSGYTDTQYF.

J is TRBJ1-1 and V is TRBV2; no definite D call. Germline V CDR1 and CDR2: SNHLY, FYNNEI. CDR3 size: 15 residues. Trimming removed 5 bases from V and 4 bases from J, with 17 bases in between. The CDR3 spells CASSTGDYSATEAFF. As DNA, the CDR3 is TGTGCCAGCAGTACCGGGGATTACAGCGCCACTGAAGCTTTCTTT.

The chain joins TRBV5-5 to TRBJ1-2; D is possibly TRBD1 (5 bases). Germline V lookup: CDR1 SGHKS, CDR2 YYEKEE (reference sequence). The CDR3 is made up of 15 amino acids. The V end lost 0 bases, the J end lost 7 bases, and 16 bases lay between the germline ends. CDR3 residues: CASSLGRVGQFGYTF. CDR3 in DNA: TGTGCCAGCAGCTTGGGTCGAGTGGGGCAGTTTGGCTACACCTTC.

This chain links TRBV2 with TRBJ1-1; D unresolved. The CDR3 has 15 residues. The V end was cut by 0 bases, the J end by 0 bases, with 8 bases between. CDR1 SNHLY and CDR2 FYNNEI come from the germline V gene. The CDR3 nucleotides read TGTGCCAGCAGTGAAGCTGTCACGGTGAACACTGAAGCTTTCTTT. It encodes CASSEAVTVNTEAFF.

This clone appeared a single time. This chain uses TRBV5-1 with TRBJ2-7; 7 nucleotides align to TRBD1. This CDR3 has 16 amino acids. Germline V gene sequence: CDR1 SGHRS, CDR2 YFSETQ. V lost 0 bases to trimming and J lost 2 bases; unmatched junction nucleotides: 8. The CDR3, as DNA: TGCGCCAGCAGCTTGGACAGGGGTAGTGTCGCCTACGAGCAGTACTTC. It codes for CASSLDRGSVAYEQYF.

This chain links TRBV2 with TRBJ1-3, with 7 nucleotides matching TRBD1. Germline assignment: CDR1 SNHLY and CDR2 FYNNEI. This CDR3 comprises 13 residues. Trimming removed 8 bases from V and 4 bases from J; junction bases left unmatched: 5. The CDR3 sequence is CASPGTDGNTIYF. In DNA, the CDR3 is TGTGCCAGCCCTGGGACAGACGGAAACACCATATATTTT.